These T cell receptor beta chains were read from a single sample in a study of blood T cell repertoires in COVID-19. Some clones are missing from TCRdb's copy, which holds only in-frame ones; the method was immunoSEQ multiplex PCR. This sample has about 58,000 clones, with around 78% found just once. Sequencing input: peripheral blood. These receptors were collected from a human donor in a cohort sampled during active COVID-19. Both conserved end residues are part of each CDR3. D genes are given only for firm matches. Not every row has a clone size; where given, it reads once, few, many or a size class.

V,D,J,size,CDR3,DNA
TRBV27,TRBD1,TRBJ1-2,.,CASSPRQGALYGYTF,TGTGCCAGCAGTCCAAGACAGGGGGCGCTTTATGGCTACACCTTC
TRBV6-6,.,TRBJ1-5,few,CASSYREGLNQPQHF,TGTGCCAGCAGTTACAGAGAGGGTCTAAATCAGCCCCAGCATTTT
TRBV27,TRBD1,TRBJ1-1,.,CASSPGQGGEAFF,TGTGCCAGCAGTCCAGGACAGGGTGGTGAAGCTTTCTTT
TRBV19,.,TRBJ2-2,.,CASSTAGLQGTFTGELFF,TGTGCCAGTAGTACGGCGGGCCTACAAGGGACTTTTACCGGGGAGCTGTTTTTT
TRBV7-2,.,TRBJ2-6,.,CASSLVQGVSGANVLTF,TGTGCCAGCAGCTTAGTACAGGGAGTCTCTGGGGCCAACGTCCTGACTTTC
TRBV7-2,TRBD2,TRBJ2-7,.,CASSGAETAGGEQYF,TGTGCCAGCAGCGGGGCGGAGACTGCGGGAGGGGAGCAGTACTTC
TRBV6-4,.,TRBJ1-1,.,CASSVQENTEAFF,TGTGCCAGCAGTGTACAGGAGAACACTGAAGCTTTCTTT
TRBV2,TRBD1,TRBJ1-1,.,CASSLEQGSTEAFF,TGTGCCAGCAGTCTCGAACAGGGGTCCACTGAAGCTTTCTTT
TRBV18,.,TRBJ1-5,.,CASSPREAMSNQPQHF,TGTGCCAGCTCACCACGAGAAGCAATGAGCAATCAGCCCCAGCATTTT
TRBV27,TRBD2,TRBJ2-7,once,CASSWIDWGGPSEQYF,TGTGCCAGCAGTTGGATTGACTGGGGGGGACCTAGCGAGCAGTACTTC
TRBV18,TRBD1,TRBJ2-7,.,CASSKNGQASSYEQYF,TGTGCCAGCTCAAAAAACGGACAGGCGAGCTCCTACGAGCAGTACTTC